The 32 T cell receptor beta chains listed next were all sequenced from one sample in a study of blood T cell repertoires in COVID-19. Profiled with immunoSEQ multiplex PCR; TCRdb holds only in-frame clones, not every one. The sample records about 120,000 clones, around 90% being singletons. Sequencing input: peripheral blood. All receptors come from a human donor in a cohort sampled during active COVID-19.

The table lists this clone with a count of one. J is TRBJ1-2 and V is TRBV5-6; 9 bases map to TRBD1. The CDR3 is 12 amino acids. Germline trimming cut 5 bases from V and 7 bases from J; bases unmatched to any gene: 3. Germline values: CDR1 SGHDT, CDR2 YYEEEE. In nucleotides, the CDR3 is TGTGCCAGCAGACAGGGGGCAGGTGGCTACACCTTC. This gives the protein CASRQGAGGYTF.

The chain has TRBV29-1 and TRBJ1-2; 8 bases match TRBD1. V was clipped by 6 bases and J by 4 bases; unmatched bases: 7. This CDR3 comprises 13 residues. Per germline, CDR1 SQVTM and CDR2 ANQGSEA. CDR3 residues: CSVADRGFYGYTF. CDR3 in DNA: TGCAGCGTAGCTGACAGGGGATTCTATGGCTACACCTTC.

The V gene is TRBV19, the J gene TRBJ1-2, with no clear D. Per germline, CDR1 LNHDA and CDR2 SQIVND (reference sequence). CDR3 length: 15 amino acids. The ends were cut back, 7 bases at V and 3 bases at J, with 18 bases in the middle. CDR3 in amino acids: CASNPLSGHDYGYTF. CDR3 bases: TGTGCCAGTAACCCCCTCTCAGGTCACGACTATGGCTACACCTTC.

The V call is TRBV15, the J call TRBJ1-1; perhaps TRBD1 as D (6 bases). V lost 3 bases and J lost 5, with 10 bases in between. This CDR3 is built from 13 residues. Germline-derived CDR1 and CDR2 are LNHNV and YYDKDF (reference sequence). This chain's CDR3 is CATSSQQGTEAFF. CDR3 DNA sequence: TGTGCCACCAGCAGCCAGCAGGGGACTGAAGCTTTCTTT.

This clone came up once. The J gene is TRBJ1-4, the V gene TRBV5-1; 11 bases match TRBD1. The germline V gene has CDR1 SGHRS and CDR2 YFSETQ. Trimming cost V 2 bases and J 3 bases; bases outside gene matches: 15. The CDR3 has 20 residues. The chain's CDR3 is CASSFAGTGGFGNSNEKLFF. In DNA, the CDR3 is TGCGCCAGCAGCTTCGCCGGGACAGGGGGTTTCGGGAACTCTAATGAAAAACTGTTTTTT.

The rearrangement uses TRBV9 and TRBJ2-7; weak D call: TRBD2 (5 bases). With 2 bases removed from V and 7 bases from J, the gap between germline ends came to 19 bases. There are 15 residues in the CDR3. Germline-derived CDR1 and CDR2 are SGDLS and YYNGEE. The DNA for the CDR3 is TGTGCCAGCAGCGTGTTTTCGGAACCTTTAGCGGAGCAGTACTTC. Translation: CASSVFSEPLAEQYF. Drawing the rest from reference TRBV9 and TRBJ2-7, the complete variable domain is DSGVTQTPKHLITATGQRVTLRCSPRSGDLSVYWYQQSLDQGLQFLIQYYNGEERAKGNILERFSAQQFPDLHSELNLSSLELGDSALYFCASSVFSEPLAEQYFGPGTRLTVT.

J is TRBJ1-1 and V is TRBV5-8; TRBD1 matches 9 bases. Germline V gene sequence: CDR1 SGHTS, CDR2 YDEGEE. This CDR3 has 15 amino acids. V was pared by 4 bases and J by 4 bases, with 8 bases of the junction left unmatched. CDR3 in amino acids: CASSATGGSATEAFF. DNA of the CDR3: TGTGCCAGCAGCGCGACAGGGGGGAGTGCCACTGAAGCTTTCTTT.

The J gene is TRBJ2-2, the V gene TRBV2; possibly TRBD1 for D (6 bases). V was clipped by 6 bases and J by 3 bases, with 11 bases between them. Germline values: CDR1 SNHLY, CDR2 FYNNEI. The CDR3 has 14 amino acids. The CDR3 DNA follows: TGTGCCAGCAGAACGGACAGAGACACCGGGGAGCTGTTTTTT. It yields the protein CASRTDRDTGELFF.

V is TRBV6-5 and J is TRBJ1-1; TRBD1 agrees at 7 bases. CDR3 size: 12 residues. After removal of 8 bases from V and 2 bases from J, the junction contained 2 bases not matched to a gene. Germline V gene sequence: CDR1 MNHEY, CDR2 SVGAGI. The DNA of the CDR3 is TGTGCCAGCGGGGACAGAAACACTGAAGCTTTCTTT. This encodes CASGDRNTEAFF.

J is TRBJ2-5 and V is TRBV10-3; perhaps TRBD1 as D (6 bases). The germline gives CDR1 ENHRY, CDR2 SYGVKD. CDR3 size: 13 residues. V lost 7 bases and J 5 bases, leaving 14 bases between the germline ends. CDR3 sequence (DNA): TGTGCCATCAAAGGACAGCTTGGTGAGACCCAGTACTTC. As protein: CAIKGQLGETQYF.

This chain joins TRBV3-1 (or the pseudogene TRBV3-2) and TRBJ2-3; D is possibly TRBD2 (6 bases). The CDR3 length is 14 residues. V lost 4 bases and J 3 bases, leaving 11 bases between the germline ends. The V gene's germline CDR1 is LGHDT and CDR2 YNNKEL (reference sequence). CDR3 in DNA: TGTGCCAGCAGCCCCGGGGCGGGGACAGATACGCAGTATTTT. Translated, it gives CASSPGAGTDTQYF.

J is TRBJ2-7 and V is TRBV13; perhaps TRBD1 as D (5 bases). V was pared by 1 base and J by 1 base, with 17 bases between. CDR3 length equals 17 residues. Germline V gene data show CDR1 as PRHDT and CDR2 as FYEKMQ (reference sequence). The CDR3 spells CASSLAGIAGKSYEQYF. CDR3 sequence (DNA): TGTGCCAGCAGCTTAGCTGGGATAGCAGGGAAGTCCTACGAGCAGTACTTC.

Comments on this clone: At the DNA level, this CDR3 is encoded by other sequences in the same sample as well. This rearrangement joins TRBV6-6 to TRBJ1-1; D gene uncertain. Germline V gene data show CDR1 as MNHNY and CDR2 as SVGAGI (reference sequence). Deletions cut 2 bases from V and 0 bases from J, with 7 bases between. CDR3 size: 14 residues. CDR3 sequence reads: CASSYGQMNTEAFF. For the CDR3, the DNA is TGTGCCAGCAGTTACGGCCAGATGAACACTGAAGCTTTCTTT.

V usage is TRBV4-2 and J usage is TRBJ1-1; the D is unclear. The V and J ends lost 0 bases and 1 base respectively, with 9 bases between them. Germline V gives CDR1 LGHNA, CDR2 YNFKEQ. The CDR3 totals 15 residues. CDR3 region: CASSQDMLRNTEAFF. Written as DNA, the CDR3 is TGTGCCAGCAGCCAAGATATGCTTAGGAACACTGAAGCTTTCTTT.

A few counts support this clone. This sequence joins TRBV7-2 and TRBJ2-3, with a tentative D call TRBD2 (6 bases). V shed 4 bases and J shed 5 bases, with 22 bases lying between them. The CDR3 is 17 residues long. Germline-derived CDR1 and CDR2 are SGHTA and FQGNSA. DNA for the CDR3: TGTGCCAGCAGCTCCCGGTGGCGGGCGGGGCTTAAAGATACGCAGTATTTT. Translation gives CASSSRWRAGLKDTQYF. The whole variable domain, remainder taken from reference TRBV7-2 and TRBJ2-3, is GAGVSQSPSNKVTEKGKDVELRCDPISGHTALYWYRQSLGQGLEFLIYFQGNSAPDKSGLPSDRFSAERTGGSVSTLTIQRTQQEDSAVYLCASSSRWRAGLKDTQYFGPGTRLTVL.

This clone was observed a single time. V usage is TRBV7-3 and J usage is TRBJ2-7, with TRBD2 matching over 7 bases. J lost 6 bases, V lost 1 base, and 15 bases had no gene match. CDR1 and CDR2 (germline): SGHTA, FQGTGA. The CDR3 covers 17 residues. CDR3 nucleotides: TGTGCCAGCAGCTTAAGGGGAGGGCTAGGAGGCACTGTCGAGCAGTACTTC. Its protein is CASSLRGGLGGTVEQYF.

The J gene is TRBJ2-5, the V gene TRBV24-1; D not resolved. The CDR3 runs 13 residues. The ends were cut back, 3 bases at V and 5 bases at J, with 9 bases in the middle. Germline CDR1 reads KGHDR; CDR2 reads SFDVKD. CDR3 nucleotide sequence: TGTGCCACCAGTGATGGGCACGAGGAGACCCAGTACTTC. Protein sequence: CATSDGHEETQYF.

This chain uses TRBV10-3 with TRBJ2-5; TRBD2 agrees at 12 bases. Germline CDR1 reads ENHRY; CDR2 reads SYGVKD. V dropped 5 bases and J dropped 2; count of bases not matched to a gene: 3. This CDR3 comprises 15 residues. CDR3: CAISTTSGGQETQYF. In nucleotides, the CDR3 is TGTGCCATCAGTACGACTAGCGGGGGACAAGAGACCCAGTACTTC.

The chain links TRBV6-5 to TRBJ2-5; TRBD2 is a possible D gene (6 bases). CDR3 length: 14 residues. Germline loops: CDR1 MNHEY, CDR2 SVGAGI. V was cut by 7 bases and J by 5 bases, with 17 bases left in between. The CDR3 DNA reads TGTGCCAGCACTCGGCGGGGCCGAGAGGAGACCCAGTACTTC. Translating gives CASTRRGREETQYF.

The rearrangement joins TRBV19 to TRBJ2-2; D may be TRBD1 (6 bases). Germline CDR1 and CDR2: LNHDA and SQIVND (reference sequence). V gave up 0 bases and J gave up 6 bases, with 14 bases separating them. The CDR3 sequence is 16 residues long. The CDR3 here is CASSIEPGVGPGELFF. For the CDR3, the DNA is TGTGCCAGTAGTATAGAGCCAGGGGTCGGGCCCGGGGAGCTGTTTTTT.

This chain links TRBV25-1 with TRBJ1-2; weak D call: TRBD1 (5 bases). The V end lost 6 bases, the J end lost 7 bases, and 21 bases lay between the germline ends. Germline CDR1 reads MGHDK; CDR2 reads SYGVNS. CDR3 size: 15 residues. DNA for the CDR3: TGTGCCAGCAGAGGGGCAGGATCTGCGTGGGGTGGCTACACCTTC. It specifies CASRGAGSAWGGYTF.

The CDR3 sequence is CASSHLIPGTGEAFF. The CDR3 nucleotides are TGTGCCAGCAGCCACCTAATCCCCGGGACAGGTGAAGCTTTCTTT. The chain recombines TRBV3-1 (or the pseudogene TRBV3-2) with TRBJ1-1; TRBD1 aligns across 8 bases. In germline, CDR1 is LGHDT, CDR2 YNNKEL (reference sequence). Trimming removed 3 bases from V and 7 bases from J; junction bases left unmatched: 10. The CDR3 consists of 15 residues.

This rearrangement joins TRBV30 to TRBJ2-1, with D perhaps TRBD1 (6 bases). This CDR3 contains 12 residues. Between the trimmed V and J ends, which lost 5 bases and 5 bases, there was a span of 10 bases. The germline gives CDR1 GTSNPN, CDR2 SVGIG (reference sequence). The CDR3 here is CAWDRQNNEQFF. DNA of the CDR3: TGTGCCTGGGACAGGCAGAACAATGAGCAGTTCTTC.

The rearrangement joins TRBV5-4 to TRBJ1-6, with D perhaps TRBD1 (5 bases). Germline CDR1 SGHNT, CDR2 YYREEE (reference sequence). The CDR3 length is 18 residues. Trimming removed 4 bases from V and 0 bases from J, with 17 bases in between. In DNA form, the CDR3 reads TGTGCCAGCAGCCCGGGGGAGATCGGAAGCTCCTATAATTCACCCCTCCACTTT. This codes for CASSPGEIGSSYNSPLHF.

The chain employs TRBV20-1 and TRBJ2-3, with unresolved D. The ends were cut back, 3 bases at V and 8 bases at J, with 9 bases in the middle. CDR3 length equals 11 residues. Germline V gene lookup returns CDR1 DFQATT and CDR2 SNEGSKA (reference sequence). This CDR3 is CSASTTSTQYF. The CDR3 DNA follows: TGCAGTGCTAGTACCACGAGTACGCAGTATTTT.

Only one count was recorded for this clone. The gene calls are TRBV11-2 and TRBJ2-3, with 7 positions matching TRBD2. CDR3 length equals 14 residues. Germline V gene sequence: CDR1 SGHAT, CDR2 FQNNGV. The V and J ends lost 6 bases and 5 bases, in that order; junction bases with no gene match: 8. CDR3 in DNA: TGTGCCAGCAGGATGAGCGGGGCCGGAGATACGCAGTATTTT. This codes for CASRMSGAGDTQYF.

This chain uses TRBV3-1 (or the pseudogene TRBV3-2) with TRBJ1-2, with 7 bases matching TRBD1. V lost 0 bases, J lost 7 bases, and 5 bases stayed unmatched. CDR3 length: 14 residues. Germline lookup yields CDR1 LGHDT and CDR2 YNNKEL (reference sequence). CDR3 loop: CASSQDRGGAGYTF. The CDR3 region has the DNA TGTGCCAGCAGCCAAGATCGAGGGGGCGCTGGCTACACCTTC.

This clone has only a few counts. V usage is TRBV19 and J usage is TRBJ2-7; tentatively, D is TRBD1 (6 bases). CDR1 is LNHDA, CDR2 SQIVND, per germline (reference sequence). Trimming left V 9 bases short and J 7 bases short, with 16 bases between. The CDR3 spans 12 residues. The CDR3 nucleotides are TGTGCCAGGAGAACAGGGTCCGGGGAGCAGTACTTC. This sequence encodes CARRTGSGEQYF.

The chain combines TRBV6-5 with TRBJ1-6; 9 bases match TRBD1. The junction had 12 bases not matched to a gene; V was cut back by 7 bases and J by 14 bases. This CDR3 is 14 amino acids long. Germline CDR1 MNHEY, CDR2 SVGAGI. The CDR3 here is CASKGTGTFPTLHF. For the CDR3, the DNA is TGTGCCAGCAAGGGGACAGGGACCTTTCCGACCCTCCACTTT.

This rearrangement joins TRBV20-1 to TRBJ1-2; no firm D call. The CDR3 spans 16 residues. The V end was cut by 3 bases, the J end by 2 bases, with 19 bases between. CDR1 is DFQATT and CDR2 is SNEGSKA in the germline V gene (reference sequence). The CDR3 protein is CSASTAGTNRNYGYTF. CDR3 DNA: TGCAGTGCTAGTACCGCAGGCACGAACCGAAACTATGGCTACACCTTC.

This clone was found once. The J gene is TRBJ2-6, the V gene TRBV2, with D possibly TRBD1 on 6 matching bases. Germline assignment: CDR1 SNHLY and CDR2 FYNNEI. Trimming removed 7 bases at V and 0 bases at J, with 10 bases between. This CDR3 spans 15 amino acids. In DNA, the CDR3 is TGTGCCAGCACCGGACAGAGCTCTGGGGCCAACGTCCTGACTTTC. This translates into CASTGQSSGANVLTF.

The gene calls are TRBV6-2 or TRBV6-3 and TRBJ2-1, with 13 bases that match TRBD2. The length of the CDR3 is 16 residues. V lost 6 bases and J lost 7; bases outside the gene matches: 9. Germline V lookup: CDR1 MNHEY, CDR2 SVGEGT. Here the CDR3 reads CASSRTGLAGRNEQFF. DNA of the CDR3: TGTGCCAGCAGCCGGACGGGACTAGCGGGAAGAAATGAGCAGTTCTTC.